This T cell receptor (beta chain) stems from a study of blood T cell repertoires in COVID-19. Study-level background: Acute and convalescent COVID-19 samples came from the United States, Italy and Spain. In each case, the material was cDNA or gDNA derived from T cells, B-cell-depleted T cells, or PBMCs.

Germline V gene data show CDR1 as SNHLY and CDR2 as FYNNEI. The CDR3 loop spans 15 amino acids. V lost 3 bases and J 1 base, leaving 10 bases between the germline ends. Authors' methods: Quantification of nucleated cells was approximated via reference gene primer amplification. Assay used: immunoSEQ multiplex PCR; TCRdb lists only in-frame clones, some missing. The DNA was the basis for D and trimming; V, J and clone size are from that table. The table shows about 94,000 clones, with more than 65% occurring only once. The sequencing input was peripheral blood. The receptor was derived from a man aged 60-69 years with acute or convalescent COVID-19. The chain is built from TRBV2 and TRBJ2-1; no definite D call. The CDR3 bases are TGTGCCAGCAGTGACTCGGGTTATTCCTACAATGAGCAGTTCTTC. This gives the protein CASSDSGYSYNEQFF.